The next 2 T cell receptor beta chains were all read from a single sample in a study of blood T cells in healthy people across ages. Sample-barcoded 5' priming and a J-beta primer mix drove a second PCR of about 6 to 12 cycles. TCRdb itself ran the 5' RACE reads through MiXCR, one entry per CDR3 protein. The sample has about 1,000,000 distinct CDR3 sequences, over 35% seen once; the top ten hold approximately 19%. The sample consisted of blood. These receptors were taken from an older woman in good health.

This clonotype showed up many times. The rearrangement links TRBV10-3 to TRBJ2-7; possible D gene TRBD2, 5 bases. Germline V gene sequence: CDR1 ENHRY, CDR2 SYGVKD. V dropped 4 bases and J dropped 4 bases, with 14 bases sitting between them. This CDR3 is 14 amino acids long. CDR3 residues: CAISVRELVYEQYF. The DNA for the CDR3 is TGTGCCATCAGTGTCCGAGAACTAGTTTACGAGCAGTACTTC.

This CDR3 reads CASSYTGQPYYGYTF. The CDR3 nucleotides are TGTGCCAGCAGTTACACGGGACAGCCCTACTATGGCTACACCTTC. The rearrangement links TRBV6-2 or TRBV6-3 to TRBJ1-2, with TRBD1 identical over 7 bases. V shed 2 bases, J shed 3 bases, and the junction held 6 bases outside the gene matches. Germline V gene lookup returns CDR1 MNHEY and CDR2 SVGEGT. The CDR3 length is 15 residues.